A single sample gave rise to the 8 T cell receptor beta chains below, sequenced in a study of prognosis after radiotherapy for stage I lung cancer. From genomic DNA, TCR beta CDR3 was amplified by two-round multiplex PCR. Used in first-round PCR were primers specific to each TRBV and TRBJ gene. TCRdb reprocessed the multiplex PCR reads via MiXCR and lists one record per CDR3 protein. This repertoire shows fewer than 50,000 distinct CDR3 sequences, roughly a quarter found once; its top ten account for around 25%. The material was PBMCs, obtained before or after stereotactic body radiation therapy (not recorded which). These receptors were taken from a donor at least 50 years old with non-small cell lung cancer.

This clonotype was counted at least ten times. The V and J genes are TRBV20-1 and TRBJ1-3; 7 nucleotides match TRBD1. Per germline, CDR1 DFQATT and CDR2 SNEGSKA (reference sequence). V dropped 5 bases and J dropped 1; count of bases not matched to a gene: 2. CDR3 length: 13 residues. The CDR3 DNA follows: TGCAGTGCTCCGACAGGGTCTGGAAACACCATATATTTT. The encoded protein is CSAPTGSGNTIYF.

This clonotype showed up many times. The V and J genes are TRBV6-5 and TRBJ1-1, with D unresolved. This CDR3 is built from 12 residues. V gave up 2 bases and J gave up 4 bases, with 5 bases separating them. Per germline, CDR1 MNHEY and CDR2 SVGAGI. CDR3 residues: CASSYGGTEAFF. CDR3 nucleotides: TGTGCCAGCAGTTACGGAGGCACTGAAGCTTTCTTT.

The rearrangement joins TRBV11-2 to TRBJ2-4, with a weak D call TRBD2 (6 bases). The CDR3 totals 14 residues. CDR1 and CDR2 (germline): SGHAT, FQNNGV. The ends were cut back, 5 bases at V and 5 bases at J, with 13 bases in the middle. CDR3 protein: CASSTGVSQNIQYF. In DNA form, the CDR3 reads TGTGCCAGCAGCACGGGAGTCAGCCAAAACATTCAGTACTTC. The whole variable domain, remainder taken from reference TRBV11-2 and TRBJ2-4, is EAGVAQSPRYKIIEKRQSVAFWCNPISGHATLYWYQQILGQGPKLLIQFQNNGVVDDSQLPKDRFSAERLKGVDSTLKIQPAKLEDSAVYLCASSTGVSQNIQYFGAGTRLSVL.

This clonotype has ten or more counts. V gene TRBV5-5 combines with J gene TRBJ1-2; possible D gene TRBD1, 5 bases. This CDR3 spans 16 amino acids. The V gene's germline CDR1 is SGHKS and CDR2 YYEKEE (reference sequence). V lost 5 bases and J lost 4, with 21 bases in between. As DNA, the CDR3 is TGTGCCAGCAGACTAAGCGGCCCAGGGAGGGCCTATGGCTACACCTTC. It yields the protein CASRLSGPGRAYGYTF.

This clonotype was picked up many times. The chain links TRBV12-3 or TRBV12-4 to TRBJ1-3; a possible D gene is TRBD1 (5 bases). The CDR3 consists of 15 residues. Trimming took off 6 bases at V and 0 bases at J, with 12 bases between the two ends. This chain's CDR3 is CASRLRQSSGNTIYF. DNA of the CDR3: TGTGCCAGCAGATTGAGACAGTCCTCTGGAAACACCATATATTTT.

A few counts support this clonotype. The chain carries TRBV4-1 and TRBJ2-1, with TRBD2 matching over 9 bases. Germline CDR1 reads MGHRA; CDR2 reads YSYEKL. This CDR3 has 15 residues. J was trimmed by 8 bases and V by 1 base; bases with no gene match: 6. In DNA form, the CDR3 reads TGCGCCAGCAGCCAAGGGCGGGGGGGGCGGGATGAGCAGTTCTTC. It translates to CASSQGRGGRDEQFF.

This clonotype came up many times. This rearrangement joins TRBV4-1 to TRBJ2-3; D perhaps matches TRBD1 (6 bases). This CDR3 is 15 amino acids long. Between the trimmed V and J ends, which lost 3 bases and 3 bases, there was a span of 13 bases. The germline V gene encodes CDR1 MGHRA and CDR2 YSYEKL. CDR3 protein: CASSQNQGTTDTQYF. As DNA, the CDR3 is TGCGCCAGCAGCCAGAATCAGGGGACGACAGATACGCAGTATTTT.

This clonotype has a count of ten or more. The chain uses TRBV6-4 and TRBJ2-2; perhaps D is TRBD1 or TRBD2 (6 bases each). V lost 6 bases and J lost 6, with 14 bases in between. In germline, CDR1 is MRHNA, CDR2 SNTAGT. The CDR3 totals 14 residues. In DNA form, the CDR3 reads TGTGCCAGCAGAAGAGGAGGGGGTGCCGGGGAGCTGTTTTTT. It is translated as CASRRGGGAGELFF.